The 29 T cell receptor beta chains below all came from one sample that was sequenced in a study of control samples from healthy donors and cancer patients. Clones were sequenced by immunoSEQ multiplex PCR, and TCRdb holds only the in-frame ones, with some missing. The sample consists of approximately 79,000 clones, approximately 90% of them appearing once. Material for sequencing was blood. Source of these receptors: a man aged 45 to 65 in good health.

The chain employs TRBV10-3 and TRBJ1-3; 8 bases are a match to TRBD1. Germline trimming cut 3 bases from V and 1 base from J; bases unmatched to any gene: 2. Germline assignment: CDR1 ENHRY and CDR2 SYGVKD. CDR3 length: 15 residues. CDR3 in DNA: TGTGCCATCAGTGACCGGACAGGGTCTGGAAACACCATATATTTT. The encoded protein is CAISDRTGSGNTIYF.

The chain has TRBV6-5 and TRBJ2-1; TRBD1 matches at 9 bases. Per germline, CDR1 MNHEY and CDR2 SVGAGI. V shed 2 bases, J shed 6 bases, and the junction held 5 bases outside the gene matches. This CDR3 region has 15 residues. The CDR3, as DNA: TGTGCCAGCAGTTACCAGATGACAGGGGGCAATGAGCAGTTCTTC. This gives the protein CASSYQMTGGNEQFF.

In its sample, this clone was seen once. The chain carries TRBV3-1 (or the pseudogene TRBV3-2) and TRBJ2-7, with 7 bases that match TRBD2. Germline V gene lookup returns CDR1 LGHDT and CDR2 YNNKEL (reference sequence). This CDR3 region has 12 residues. The J segment lost 9 bases and the V segment lost 7 bases, leaving 9 bases of the junction unmatched. The CDR3 here is CASTNIGEGQYF. The CDR3 DNA sequence: TGTGCCAGCACCAACATCGGGGAGGGGCAGTACTTC.

The genes are TRBV30 and TRBJ1-5; no firm D call. Trimming stripped 1 base from V and 2 bases from J, with 15 bases between. This CDR3 contains 16 residues. From germline, CDR1 is GTSNPN and CDR2 SVGIG (reference sequence). The CDR3 DNA follows: TGTGCCTGGAGTGGACCGACCTGGGTGGGCAATCAGCCCCAGCATTTT. This encodes CAWSGPTWVGNQPQHF.

This chain uses TRBV18 with TRBJ1-3; D gene ambiguous. The V end was cut by 0 bases, the J end by 0 bases, with 9 bases between. Per germline, CDR1 KGHSH and CDR2 LQKENI. CDR3 size: 16 residues. CDR3 DNA: TGTGCCAGCTCACCACCGGCTACCCTCTCTGGAAACACCATATATTTT. It encodes CASSPPATLSGNTIYF.

This clone has only one observation. The chain carries TRBV7-9 and TRBJ2-2; D ambiguous. Per the germline V gene, CDR1 is SEHNR and CDR2 is FQNEAQ (reference sequence). The CDR3 spans 16 residues. Trimming cost V 2 bases and J 0 bases, with 10 bases left between them. The CDR3: CASSLRAQANTGELFF. Written as DNA, the CDR3 is TGTGCCAGCAGCTTAAGGGCGCAGGCGAACACCGGGGAGCTGTTTTTT. The variable domain in full, with the rest retrieved from reference TRBV7-9 and TRBJ2-2, is DTGVSQNPRHKITKRGQNVTFRCDPISEHNRLYWYRQTLGQGPEFLTYFQNEAQLEKSRLLSDRFSAERPKGSFSTLEIQRTEQGDSAMYLCASSLRAQANTGELFFGEGSRLTVL.

V and J are TRBV24-1 and TRBJ1-6; D possibly corresponds to TRBD1 (6 bases). Trimming pared 10 bases from V and 5 bases from J, leaving 11 bases between. The CDR3 is 13 residues long. Germline loops: CDR1 KGHDR, CDR2 SFDVKD. The CDR3 protein is CATSRDNNSPLHF. CDR3 nucleotide sequence: TGTGCCACTTCGAGGGACAATAATTCACCCCTCCACTTT.

This chain connects TRBV7-2 to TRBJ1-1, with D unresolved. V was trimmed by 5 bases and J by 1 base, leaving 14 bases between them. The germline gives CDR1 SGHTA, CDR2 FQGNSA. This CDR3 has 15 residues. The CDR3 reads CASSSGFVSNTEAFF. The CDR3 coding sequence is TGTGCCAGCAGCAGCGGTTTCGTTTCGAACACTGAAGCTTTCTTT.

V and J are TRBV27 and TRBJ2-1, with D hard to call. Germline CDR1 reads MNHEY; CDR2 reads SMNVEV (reference sequence). Trimming stripped 3 bases from V and 0 bases from J, with 15 bases between. The CDR3 is 17 amino acids. This chain's CDR3 is CASSFLKALDSYNEQFF. CDR3 sequence (DNA): TGTGCCAGCAGTTTTCTTAAAGCCCTAGACTCCTACAATGAGCAGTTCTTC.

This clone was picked up one time. The gene calls are TRBV19 and TRBJ2-2, with D uncertain. The V gene's germline CDR1 is LNHDA and CDR2 SQIVND (reference sequence). CDR3 length equals 13 residues. V lost 4 bases, J lost 6 bases, and 9 bases lay in between. The CDR3 nucleotides are TGTGCCAGTAGTACCTCGAAGCCCGGGGAGCTGTTTTTT. Translation: CASSTSKPGELFF.

CDR3 residues: CASKGQGEGQPQHF. DNA for the CDR3: TGTGCCAGTAAAGGACAGGGGGAAGGTCAGCCCCAGCATTTT. The V call is TRBV19, the J call TRBJ1-5; 10 bases match TRBD1. J gave up 6 bases and V 7 bases, and 6 bases lay outside the gene matches. Germline CDR1 and CDR2: LNHDA and SQIVND (reference sequence). The CDR3 is made up of 14 amino acids.

The gene calls are TRBV29-1 and TRBJ1-1; the D gene is possibly TRBD1 (5 bases). Trimming removed 6 bases at V and 0 bases at J, with 14 bases between. The CDR3 spans 14 residues. The germline V gene has CDR1 SQVTM and CDR2 ANQGSEA. The CDR3 protein is CSVRPDILNTEAFF. For the CDR3, the DNA is TGCAGCGTGAGACCGGACATACTGAACACTGAAGCTTTCTTT.

V is TRBV10-3 and J is TRBJ2-1; D remains ambiguous. The V gene lost 4 bases and the J gene lost 8 bases, with 15 bases spanning the gap. The CDR3 length is 14 residues. CDR1 is ENHRY, CDR2 SYGVKD, per germline. CDR3: CAISGQRDLDEQFF. CDR3 sequence (DNA): TGTGCCATCAGTGGCCAGCGCGACTTGGATGAGCAGTTCTTC.

The chain carries TRBV24-1 and TRBJ1-6; possibly TRBD1 for D (5 bases). Per germline, CDR1 KGHDR and CDR2 SFDVKD. The CDR3 is 13 residues long. Trimming took 8 bases from V and 7 from J, leaving 11 bases between them. The CDR3 DNA reads TGTGCCACCACTGCGGGACCAAATTCACCCCTCCACTTT. This translates into CATTAGPNSPLHF.

The V gene is TRBV6-4, the J gene TRBJ2-2; 7 bases are shared with TRBD1. The CDR3 has 15 amino acids. V lost 7 bases, J lost 2 bases, and 7 bases stayed unmatched. Germline values: CDR1 MRHNA, CDR2 SNTAGT. The CDR3, as DNA: TGTGCCAGCACCTCGGGGACAGTTAACACCGGGGAGCTGTTTTTT. It specifies CASTSGTVNTGELFF.

The chain carries TRBV29-1 and TRBJ2-7; TRBD1 is a possible D gene (6 bases). Germline V gene lookup returns CDR1 SQVTM and CDR2 ANQGSEA. This CDR3 has 15 residues. Trimming removed 4 bases from V and 4 bases from J, with 20 bases in between. CDR3 coding DNA: TGCAGCGTTGTCAGAGGCAGGGGTGGAAATTACGAGCAGTACTTC. As protein: CSVVRGRGGNYEQYF.

This clone was recorded only once. The chain combines TRBV7-2 with TRBJ1-6; 7 bases agree with TRBD1. The J segment lost 10 bases and the V segment lost 3 bases, leaving 6 bases of the junction unmatched. Germline V lookup: CDR1 SGHTA, CDR2 FQGNSA. The CDR3 has 14 residues. The CDR3 region is CASSFNQGVSPLHF. As DNA, the CDR3 is TGTGCCAGCAGCTTTAACCAGGGGGTGTCACCCCTCCACTTT.

J is TRBJ2-5 and V is TRBV9; TRBD2 matches 10 bases. Germline lookup yields CDR1 SGDLS and CDR2 YYNGEE. The CDR3 has 16 residues. V trimming: 2 bases; J trimming: 1 base; junction bases outside the gene matches: 5. The CDR3 reads CASSVTSGDRQETQYF. CDR3 nucleotides: TGTGCCAGCAGCGTTACTAGCGGGGACCGCCAAGAGACCCAGTACTTC.

The chain combines TRBV30 with TRBJ1-1; no clear D. Germline CDR1 and CDR2: GTSNPN and SVGIG (reference sequence). The CDR3 totals 14 residues. Trimming shortened V by 3 bases and J by 3 bases, and 14 bases separated the two germline ends. CDR3 nucleotide sequence: TGTGCCTGGAGGGCTGCGGGGTGGGACACTGAAGCTTTCTTT. Amino acids: CAWRAAGWDTEAFF.

The rearrangement uses TRBV5-4 and TRBJ2-5, with 8 bases that match TRBD2. V lost 6 bases and J lost 5; bases outside the gene matches: 9. This CDR3 has 14 residues. Looked up from germline, CDR1 is SGHNT and CDR2 is YYREEE (reference sequence). This CDR3 reads CASTGRLAGETQYF. Here the CDR3 DNA reads TGTGCCAGCACCGGGAGGCTAGCGGGCGAGACCCAGTACTTC.

The CDR3 DNA sequence: TGCGCCAGCAGCTTGGCCCTTCTGGCCGGCTACACCTTC. Translating it yields CASSLALLAGYTF. The chain has TRBV5-1 and TRBJ1-2; D not resolved. Germline loops: CDR1 SGHRS, CDR2 YFSETQ. The CDR3 has 13 amino acids. V lost 0 bases and J lost 8, with 11 bases in between.

In DNA form, the CDR3 reads TGTGCCAGCAGCTTAGCGAAGGGAATGAACACTGAAGCTTTCTTT. Amino acid sequence: CASSLAKGMNTEAFF. The chain has TRBV7-6 and TRBJ1-1, with D uncertain. Germline CDR1 reads SGHVS; CDR2 reads FNYEAQ. The ends were cut back, 0 bases at V and 0 bases at J, with 8 bases in the middle. This CDR3 comprises 15 residues.

The rearrangement joins TRBV19 to TRBJ1-5; TRBD1 aligns across 8 bases. From germline, CDR1 is LNHDA and CDR2 SQIVND (reference sequence). J gave up 6 bases and V 9 bases, and 10 bases lay outside the gene matches. The CDR3 length is 14 residues. Written as DNA, the CDR3 is TGTGCCAGCTCGGCGGGACAGGCGGGTCAGCCCCAGCATTTT. Encoded protein: CASSAGQAGQPQHF.

J is TRBJ1-6 and V is TRBV19, with a weak D call TRBD1 (6 bases). Trimming stripped 5 bases from V and 4 bases from J, with 9 bases between. The CDR3 has 14 amino acids. The germline gives CDR1 LNHDA, CDR2 SQIVND (reference sequence). The CDR3: CASSPGQYNSPLHF. The CDR3 nucleotides read TGTGCCAGTAGTCCGGGACAATATAATTCACCCCTCCACTTT.

The chain combines TRBV29-1 with TRBJ1-2, with 8 bases that match TRBD1. In germline, CDR1 is SQVTM, CDR2 ANQGSEA. This CDR3 spans 14 amino acids. V lost 0 bases, J lost 8 bases, and 8 bases stayed unmatched. CDR3 in amino acids: CSVEDRDRRKGYTF. Written as DNA, the CDR3 is TGCAGCGTTGAAGATCGGGACAGGAGAAAAGGCTACACCTTC. The whole variable domain, filled in from reference TRBV29-1 and TRBJ1-2, reads SAVISQKPSRDICQRGTSLTIQCQVDSQVTMMFWYRQQPGQSLTLIATANQGSEATYESGFVIDKFPISRPNLTFSTLTVSNMSPEDSSIYLCSVEDRDRRKGYTFGSGTRLTVV.

The chain is built from TRBV5-6 and TRBJ1-1; no firm D call. Germline V CDR1 and CDR2: SGHDT, YYEEEE. The V gene lost 1 base and the J gene lost 0 bases, with 4 bases spanning the gap. The CDR3 is 13 residues long. CDR3: CASSLYMNTEAFF. The CDR3 DNA is TGTGCCAGCAGCTTGTATATGAACACTGAAGCTTTCTTT. Based on the CDR3 plus reference TRBV5-6 and TRBJ1-1, the full variable domain is DAGVTQSPTHLIKTRGQQVTLRCSPKSGHDTVSWYQQALGQGPQFIFQYYEEEERQRGNFPDRFSGHQFPNYSSELNVNALLLGDSALYLCASSLYMNTEAFFGQGTRLTVV.

The chain joins TRBV11-2 to TRBJ1-1; D call uncertain. From germline, CDR1 is SGHAT and CDR2 FQNNGV. The CDR3 contains 15 residues. V was pared by 7 bases and J by 3 bases, with 18 bases between. This CDR3 reads CASTPRLIGYTEAFF. DNA for the CDR3: TGTGCCAGCACCCCAAGACTCATCGGGTACACTGAAGCTTTCTTT.

V and J are TRBV7-3 and TRBJ2-1, with D perhaps TRBD2 (6 bases). The ends were cut back, 1 base at V and 0 bases at J, with 10 bases in the middle. The CDR3 is made up of 16 amino acids. Germline-derived CDR1 and CDR2 are SGHTA and FQGTGA. The CDR3 spells CASSLMAGSSYNEQFF. The CDR3 region has the DNA TGTGCCAGCAGCTTAATGGCCGGGAGCTCCTACAATGAGCAGTTCTTC. The full variable domain, its missing parts supplied by reference TRBV7-3 and TRBJ2-1, is GAGVSQTPSNKVTEKGKYVELRCDPISGHTALYWYRQSLGQGPEFLIYFQGTGAADDSGLPNDRFFAVRPEGSVSTLKIQRTERGDSAVYLCASSLMAGSSYNEQFFGPGTRLTVL.

The count of this clone is one. The genes are TRBV11-1 and TRBJ2-7; tentative D call: TRBD1 (6 bases). V lost 5 bases and J lost 2, with 10 bases in between. The CDR3 has 13 amino acids. Germline assignment: CDR1 SGHAT and CDR2 FQDESV (reference sequence). The CDR3 region has the DNA TGTGCCAGCAGCCCTAACAGGGCCTACGAGCAGTACTTC. It is translated as CASSPNRAYEQYF.